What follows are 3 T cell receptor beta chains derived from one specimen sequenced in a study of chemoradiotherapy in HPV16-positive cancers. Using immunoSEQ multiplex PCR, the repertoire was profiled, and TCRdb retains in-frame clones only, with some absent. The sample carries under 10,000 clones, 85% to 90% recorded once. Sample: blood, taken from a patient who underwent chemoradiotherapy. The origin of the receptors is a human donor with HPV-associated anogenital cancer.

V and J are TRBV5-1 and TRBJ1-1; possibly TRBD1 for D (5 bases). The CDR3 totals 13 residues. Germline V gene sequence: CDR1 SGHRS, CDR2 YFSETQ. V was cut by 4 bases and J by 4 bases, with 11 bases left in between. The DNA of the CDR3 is TGCGCCAGCAGCGACAGACAGATCACTGAAGCTTTCTTT. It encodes CASSDRQITEAFF.

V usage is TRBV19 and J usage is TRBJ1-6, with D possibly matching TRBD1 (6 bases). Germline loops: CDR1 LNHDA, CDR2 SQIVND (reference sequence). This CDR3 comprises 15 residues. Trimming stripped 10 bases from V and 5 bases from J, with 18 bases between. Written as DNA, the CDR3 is TGTGCCACTACCTGGACGGGACAAAATAATTCACCCCTCCACTTT. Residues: CATTWTGQNNSPLHF.

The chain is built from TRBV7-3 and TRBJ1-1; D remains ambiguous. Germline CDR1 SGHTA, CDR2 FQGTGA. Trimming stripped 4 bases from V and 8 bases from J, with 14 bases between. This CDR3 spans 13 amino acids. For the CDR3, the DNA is TGTGCCAGCAGCTCCAACGGTGTCCGAGAAGCTTTCTTT. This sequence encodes CASSSNGVREAFF.